This T cell receptor beta chain was recovered during a study of T cell responses to AZD1222 COVID-19 vaccine. Overall study findings and caveats: Clonal diversity was possibly underestimated; the donors were predominantly white British and more often female. Rises in breadth and depth of Spike-specific TCRs came after two AZD1222 doses.

The CDR3 runs 12 residues. Trimming removed 8 bases from V and 3 bases from J, with 8 bases in between. Germline V CDR1 and CDR2: MDHEN, SYDVKM. The table came from immunoSEQ multiplex PCR; TCRdb's copy has only in-frame clones and leaves some out. This repertoire shows fewer than 150,000 clones, over 90% found once; its top ten account for roughly 0.9%. This clone was recorded only once. Antigen specificity is unknown. The sample consisted of peripheral blood, taken on day 0 of AZD1222 vaccination. This receptor was taken from an adult in good health. J is TRBJ1-5 and V is TRBV28; D not certain. The CDR3 nucleotides are TGTGCCAGCCGATCCAACAATCAGCCCCAGCATTTT. This translates into CASRSNNQPQHF.